This T cell receptor beta chain derives from a study of cytotoxic CD8 clonotypes in ibrutinib-treated CLL. The CDR3 is made up of 17 amino acids. Losses at the gene ends were 8 bases for V and 1 base for J; bases not matched to a gene: 16. Germline loops: CDR1 MNHEY, CDR2 SMNVEV (reference sequence). Targeted sequencing depth ranged from 1 in 200,000 to 1 in 1 million T cells. Clones were sequenced by immunoSEQ multiplex PCR, and TCRdb holds only the in-frame ones, with some missing. The top ten hold 3.5% to 5.5% of the sample, which has roughly 180,000 clones, approximately 80% seen once. Study-wide results and caveats: Increased clonality at ibrutinib response gave way to a return toward baseline at progression.

Concerning this clone: Its antigen is unidentified.

The sequencing here drew on PBMCs, taken after 24 months of ibrutinib treatment. The chain joins TRBV27 to TRBJ1-1; the match to TRBD1 covers 7 bases. This TCR was recovered from a human donor with chronic lymphocytic leukemia. In DNA form, the CDR3 reads TGTGCCAGCTACGGACCTGGGAGGGGGCGCAGGAACACTGAAGCTTTCTTT. Its protein is CASYGPGRGRRNTEAFF.